What follows describes a single T cell receptor beta chain. This sample is drawn from a study of control samples from healthy donors and cancer patients. CDR1 and CDR2 (germline): SEHNR, FQNEAQ (reference sequence). V gave up 1 base and J gave up 0 bases, with 4 bases separating them. The CDR3 has 15 residues. Assay: immunoSEQ multiplex PCR; the TCRdb copy retains only in-frame clones and omits some. Here the sample spans 150,000 to 200,000 clones, around 95% being singletons. The specimen was blood. The J gene is TRBJ2-6, the V gene TRBV7-9; D unclear. The TCR was taken from a woman aged 55-75 years in good health. Here the CDR3 DNA reads TGTGCCAGCAGCTTAGGTAACTCTGGGGCCAACGTCCTGACTTTC. Translated, it gives CASSLGNSGANVLTF.